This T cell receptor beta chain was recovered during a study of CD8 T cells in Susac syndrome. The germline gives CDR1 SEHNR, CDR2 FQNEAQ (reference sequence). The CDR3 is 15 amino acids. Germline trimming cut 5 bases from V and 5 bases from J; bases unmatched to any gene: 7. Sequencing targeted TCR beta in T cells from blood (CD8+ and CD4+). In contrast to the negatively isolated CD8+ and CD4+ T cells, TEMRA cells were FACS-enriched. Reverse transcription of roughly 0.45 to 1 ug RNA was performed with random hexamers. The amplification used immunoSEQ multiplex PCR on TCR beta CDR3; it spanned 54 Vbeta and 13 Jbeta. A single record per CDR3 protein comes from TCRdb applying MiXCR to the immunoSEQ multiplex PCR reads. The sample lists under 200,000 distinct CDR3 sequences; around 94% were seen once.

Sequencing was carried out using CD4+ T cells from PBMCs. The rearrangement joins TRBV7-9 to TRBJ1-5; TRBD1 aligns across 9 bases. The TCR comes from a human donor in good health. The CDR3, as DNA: TGTGCCAGCAGCGACGGACAGGGGAATTATCAGCCCCAGCATTTT. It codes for CASSDGQGNYQPQHF.